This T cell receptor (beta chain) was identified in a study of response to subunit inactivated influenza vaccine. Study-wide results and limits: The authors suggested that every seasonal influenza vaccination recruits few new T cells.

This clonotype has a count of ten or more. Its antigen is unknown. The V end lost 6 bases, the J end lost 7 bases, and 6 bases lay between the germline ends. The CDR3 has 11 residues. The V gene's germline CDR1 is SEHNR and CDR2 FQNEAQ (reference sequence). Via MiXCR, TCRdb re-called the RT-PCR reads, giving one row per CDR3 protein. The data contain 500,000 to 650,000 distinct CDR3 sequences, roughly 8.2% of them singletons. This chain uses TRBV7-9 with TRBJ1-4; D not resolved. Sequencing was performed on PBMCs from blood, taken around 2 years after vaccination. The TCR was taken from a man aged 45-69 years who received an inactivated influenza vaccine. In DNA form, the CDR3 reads TGTGCCAGCAGGAACGCTGAAAAACTGTTTTTT. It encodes CASRNAEKLFF. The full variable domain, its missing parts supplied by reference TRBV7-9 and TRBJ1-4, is DTGVSQNPRHKITKRGQNVTFRCDPISEHNRLYWYRQTLGQGPEFLTYFQNEAQLEKSRLLSDRFSAERPKGSFSTLEIQRTEQGDSAMYLCASRNAEKLFFGSGTQLSVL.